The text below deals with one TCR beta chain. The antigen this receptor binds is unknown. No base quality information exists; no much larger clone differs at one position. The CDR3 regions of human TCRbeta chains were analyzed by immunosequencing. In the original analysis: TCRs in the repertoires were matched against a reference library of SARS-CoV-2-specific TCRs that had been generated with the MIRA antigen-specificity platform. Breadth meant the fraction of unique TCRs that were SARS-CoV-2-associated, whereas depth meant the fraction of total T cells that were SARS-CoV-2-associated. Using the MIRA data, each spike-specific TCR was assigned both to the spike region to which the TCR was reactive and to a CD4 or CD8 class. Log10-transformed breadth and depth values were compared by one-way ANOVA with Sidak's multiple comparisons tests. The clones in this table, taken by TCRdb from immuneACCESS, are in-frame only. Not every clone is retained; where verified, under half of the shortfall comes from an unresolved V gene, and the cause of the rest is unknown. The D gene and trimming were derived from the DNA, and the V and J assignments and clone size from that table. In this sample the table shows about 100,000 clones, approximately 89% of which occur a single time. The top ten clones comprise more than 8% of the sample.

The time point label for this specimen denotes: baseline before first vaccination. The vaccinee samples were drawn from two UK trials, COV001 and COV002, one of which was a single-blind randomized controlled phase 2/3 trial testing AZD1222 (ChAdOx1 nCoV-19) in healthy adults. Trial participant PBMC samples were collected at day 0 and day 28 after the second dose for TCRbeta chain sequencing. These data come from a study of T cell responses to AZD1222 COVID-19 vaccine (dated by TCRdb to the early 2020s). Regarding the study in general: AZD1222 recipients given second doses at about 4 weeks or at about 12 weeks were pooled, since spike-specific TCR depth and breadth were not found to differ between the two schedules. A total of about 230 trial participants underwent TCR sequencing, of whom some 210 received two doses of AZD1222 and about 26 received two doses of the MenACWY control vaccine. Enrollment into the trials was organized by age into subgroups of 18-55, 56-69 and 70-plus years, and those subgroups contained around 150, 28 and 57 TCR-sequenced participants, respectively. General conclusions and limits of the study: Because no day 14 peak-response samples were available, the repertoires could be characterized only after the peak T cell response. Reportedly, almost half of the unique spike-specific TCRs recognized epitopes lying outside the regions that are mutated in the B.1.351 and B.1.1.7 variants. Conclusions about previously exposed vaccinees are limited because only a handful of AZD1222 recipients were SARS-CoV-2 seropositive at baseline. The vaccine-associated CD4 TCRs covered the entire spike protein, and the dominant responses fell in regions 160-218 and 743-854. A significant rise in spike-specific TCR breadth and depth was observed after two AZD1222 doses relative to day 0 and relative to MenACWY recipients. The 56-69-year group was small, and its depth increase did not reach significance, likely because of low power. Participants were mostly white British, with more females than males. The authors suggested clonal diversity may have been underestimated.

The source was peripheral blood, collected on day 0 of AZD1222 vaccination. This clonotype was obtained from an adult in good health.

The CDR3 here reads CASSSLQGAGGQPQHF. At the DNA level, the sequence is TGTGCCAGCAGCTCCTTACAGGGGGCGGGTGGACAGCCCCAGCATTTT. Recombination connected TRBV7-9 to TRBJ1-5; 9 nucleotides in the junction match TRBD1. The CDR3 goes from the cysteine to the phenylalanine over 16 residues. The read is trimmed to its CDR3 DNA, 48 bases read in frame from base 1. V and J are trimmed by 4 bases and 7 bases, and the gene matches miss 11 bases of the junction. As encoded in the germline V gene (reference sequence), CDR1 is SEHNR while CDR2 is FQNEAQ.